This T cell receptor (beta chain) comes out of a study of shared clonotypes between healthy human individuals. A deep-level run was used for the assay. Profiling relied on immunoSEQ multiplex PCR, and the TCRdb table lists in-frame clones only, not all of them. The sample contains roughly 2 million clones, about 94% of which appear only once. For this clone: The sample contains more than one DNA sequence encoding this CDR3.

Trimming took 3 bases from V and 0 from J, leaving 7 bases between them. The CDR3 is made up of 13 amino acids. Germline V lookup: CDR1 SQVTM, CDR2 ANQGSEA. The receptor's source is a man aged 18 to 30 in good health. Material: naive CD4+ T cells sorted from blood. Subset meaning: CD45RA+ positively selected. The chain joins TRBV29-1 to TRBJ2-3, with a possible D match to TRBD1 (6 bases). CDR3 sequence (DNA): TGCAGCGTTGATCAGGGGAGCACAGATACGCAGTATTTT. Residues: CSVDQGSTDTQYF.